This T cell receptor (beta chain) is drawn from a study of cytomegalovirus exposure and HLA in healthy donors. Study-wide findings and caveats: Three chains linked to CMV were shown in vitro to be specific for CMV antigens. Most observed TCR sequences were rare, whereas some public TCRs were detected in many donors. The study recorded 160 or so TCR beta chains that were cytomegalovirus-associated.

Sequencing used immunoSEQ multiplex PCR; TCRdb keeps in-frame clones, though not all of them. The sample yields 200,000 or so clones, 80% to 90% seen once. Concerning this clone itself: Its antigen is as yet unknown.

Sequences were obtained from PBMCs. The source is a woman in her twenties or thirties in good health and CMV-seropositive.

DNA of the CDR3: TGTGCCAGCAACTCGGGGGGCTCCTACAATGAGCAGTTCTTC. Translation gives CASNSGGSYNEQFF. The chain couples TRBV7-6 to TRBJ2-1; 7 bases agree with TRBD2. CDR1 and CDR2 (germline): SGHVS, FNYEAQ. J lost 0 bases, V lost 7 bases, and 3 bases had no gene match. The CDR3 sequence is 14 residues long.